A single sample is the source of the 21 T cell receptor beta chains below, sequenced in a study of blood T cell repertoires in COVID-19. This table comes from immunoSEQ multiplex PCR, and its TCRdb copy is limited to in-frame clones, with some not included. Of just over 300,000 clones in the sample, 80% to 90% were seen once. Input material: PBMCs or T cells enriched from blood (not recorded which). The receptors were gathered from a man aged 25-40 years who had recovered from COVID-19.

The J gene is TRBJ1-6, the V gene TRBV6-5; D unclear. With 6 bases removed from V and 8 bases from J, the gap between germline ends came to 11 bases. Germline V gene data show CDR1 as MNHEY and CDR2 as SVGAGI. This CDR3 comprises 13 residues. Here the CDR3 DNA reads TGTGCCAGCAGATGGTCCTCAGATTCACCCCTCCACTTT. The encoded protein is CASRWSSDSPLHF.

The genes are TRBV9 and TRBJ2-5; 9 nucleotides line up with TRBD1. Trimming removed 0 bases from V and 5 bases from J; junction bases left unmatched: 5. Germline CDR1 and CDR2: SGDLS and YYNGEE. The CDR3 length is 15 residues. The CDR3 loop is CASSVGGQGRETQYF. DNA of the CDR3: TGTGCCAGCAGCGTAGGTGGACAGGGGCGGGAGACCCAGTACTTC.

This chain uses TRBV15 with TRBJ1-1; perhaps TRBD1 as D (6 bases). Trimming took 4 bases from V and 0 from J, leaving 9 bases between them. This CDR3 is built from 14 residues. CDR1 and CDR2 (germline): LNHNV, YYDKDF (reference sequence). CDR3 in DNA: TGTGCCACCAGCAACGGACAGATGAACACTGAAGCTTTCTTT. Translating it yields CATSNGQMNTEAFF.

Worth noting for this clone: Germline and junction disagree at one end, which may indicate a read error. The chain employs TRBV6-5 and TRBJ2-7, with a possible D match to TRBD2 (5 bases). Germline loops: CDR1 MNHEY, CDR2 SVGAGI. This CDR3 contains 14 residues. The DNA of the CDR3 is TGTGCCAGCAGCCCCGGGCTCGGGGATTACGGGCAGTACTTC. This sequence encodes CASSPGLGDYGQYF.

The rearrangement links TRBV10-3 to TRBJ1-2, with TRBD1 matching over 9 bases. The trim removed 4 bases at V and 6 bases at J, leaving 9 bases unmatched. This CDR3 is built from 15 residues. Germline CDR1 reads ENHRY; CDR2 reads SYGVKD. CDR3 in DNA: TGTGCCATCAGTGTCCCGGGACAGGGTGGGGATGGCTACACCTTC. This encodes CAISVPGQGGDGYTF.

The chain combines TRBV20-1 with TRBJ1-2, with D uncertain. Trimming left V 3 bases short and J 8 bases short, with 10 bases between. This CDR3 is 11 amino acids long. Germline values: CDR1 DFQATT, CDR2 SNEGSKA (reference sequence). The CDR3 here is CSARWSEGYTF. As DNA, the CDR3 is TGCAGTGCTAGGTGGTCTGAGGGCTACACCTTC.

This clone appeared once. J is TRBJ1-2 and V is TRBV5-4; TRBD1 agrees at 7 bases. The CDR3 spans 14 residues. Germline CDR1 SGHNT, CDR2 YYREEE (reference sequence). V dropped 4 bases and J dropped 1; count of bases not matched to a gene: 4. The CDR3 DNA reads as TGTGCCAGCAGCGCCGGGACAGTTAACTATGGCTACACCTTC. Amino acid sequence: CASSAGTVNYGYTF. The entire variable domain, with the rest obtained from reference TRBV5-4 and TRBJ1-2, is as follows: ETGVTQSPTHLIKTRGQQVTLRCSSQSGHNTVSWYQQALGQGPQFIFQYYREEENGRGNFPPRFSGLQFPNYSSELNVNALELDDSALYLCASSAGTVNYGYTFGSGTRLTVV.

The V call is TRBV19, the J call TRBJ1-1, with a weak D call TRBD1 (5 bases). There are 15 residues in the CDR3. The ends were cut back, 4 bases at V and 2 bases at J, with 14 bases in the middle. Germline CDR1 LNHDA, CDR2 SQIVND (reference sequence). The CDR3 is CASSSLRRANTEAFF. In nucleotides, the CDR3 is TGTGCCAGTAGTAGCCTCCGCAGGGCCAACACTGAAGCTTTCTTT. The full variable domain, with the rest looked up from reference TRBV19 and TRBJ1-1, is DGGITQSPKYLFRKEGQNVTLSCEQNLNHDAMYWYRQDPGQGLRLIYYSQIVNDFQKGDIAEGYSVSREKKESFPLTVTSAQKNPTAFYLCASSSLRRANTEAFFGQGTRLTVV.

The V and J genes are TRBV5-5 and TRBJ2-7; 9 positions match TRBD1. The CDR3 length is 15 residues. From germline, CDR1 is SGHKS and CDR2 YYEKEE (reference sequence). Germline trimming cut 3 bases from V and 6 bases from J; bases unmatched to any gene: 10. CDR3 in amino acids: CASSSGGGQGREQYF. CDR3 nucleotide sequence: TGTGCCAGCAGCTCCGGTGGGGGACAGGGACGCGAGCAGTACTTC.

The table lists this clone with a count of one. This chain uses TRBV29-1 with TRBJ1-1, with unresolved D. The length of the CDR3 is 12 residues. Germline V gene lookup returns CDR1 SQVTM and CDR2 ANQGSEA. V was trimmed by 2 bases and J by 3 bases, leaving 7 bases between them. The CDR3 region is CSVERGDTEAFF. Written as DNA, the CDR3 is TGCAGCGTTGAACGGGGAGACACTGAAGCTTTCTTT.

CDR3 region: CASSVSGGSSENGYTF. For the CDR3, the DNA is TGTGCCAGCAGCGTATCGGGGGGAAGTTCGGAGAATGGCTACACCTTC. V is TRBV9 and J is TRBJ1-2, with D perhaps matching TRBD1 (5 bases). V lost 1 base to trimming and J lost 6 bases, with 19 bases between them. This CDR3 is 16 amino acids long. Germline-derived CDR1 and CDR2 are SGDLS and YYNGEE.

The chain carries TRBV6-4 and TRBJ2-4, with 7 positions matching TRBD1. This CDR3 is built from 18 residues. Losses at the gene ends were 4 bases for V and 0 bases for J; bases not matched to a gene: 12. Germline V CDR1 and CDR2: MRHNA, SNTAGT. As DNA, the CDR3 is TGTGCCAGCAGTGGGGGGACAGAAAACTCCATAGCCAAAAACATTCAGTACTTC. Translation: CASSGGTENSIAKNIQYF.

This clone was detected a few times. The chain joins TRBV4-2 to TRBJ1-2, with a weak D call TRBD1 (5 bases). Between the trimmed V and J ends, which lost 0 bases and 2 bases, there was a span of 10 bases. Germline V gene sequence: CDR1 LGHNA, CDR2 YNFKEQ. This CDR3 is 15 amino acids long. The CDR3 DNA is TGTGCCAGCAGCCAAGATTCCCAGGGAAACTATGGCTACACCTTC. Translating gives CASSQDSQGNYGYTF.

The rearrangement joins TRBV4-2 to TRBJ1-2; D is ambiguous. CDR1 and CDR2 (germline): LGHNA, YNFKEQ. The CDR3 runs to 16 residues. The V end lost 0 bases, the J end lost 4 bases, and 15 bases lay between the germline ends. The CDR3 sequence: CASSQDHPGLGYGYTF. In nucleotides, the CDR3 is TGTGCCAGCAGCCAAGATCACCCGGGATTGGGCTATGGCTACACCTTC.

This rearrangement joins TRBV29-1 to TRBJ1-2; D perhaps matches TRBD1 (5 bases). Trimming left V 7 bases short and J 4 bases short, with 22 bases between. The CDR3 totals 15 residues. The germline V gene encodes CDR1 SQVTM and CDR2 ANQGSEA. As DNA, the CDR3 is TGCAGCGCCACAGATGAACGGGGGTTTGGCTATGGCTACACCTTC. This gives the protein CSATDERGFGYGYTF. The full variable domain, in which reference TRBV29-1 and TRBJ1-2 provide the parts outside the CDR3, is SAVISQKPSRDICQRGTSLTIQCQVDSQVTMMFWYRQQPGQSLTLIATANQGSEATYESGFVIDKFPISRPNLTFSTLTVSNMSPEDSSIYLCSATDERGFGYGYTFGSGTRLTVV.

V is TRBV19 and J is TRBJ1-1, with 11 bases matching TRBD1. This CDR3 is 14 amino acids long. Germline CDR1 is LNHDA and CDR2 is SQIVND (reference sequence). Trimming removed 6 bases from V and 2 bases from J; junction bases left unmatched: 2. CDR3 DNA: TGTGCCAGTAGCTGGACAGGGGGCAACACTGAAGCTTTCTTT. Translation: CASSWTGGNTEAFF.

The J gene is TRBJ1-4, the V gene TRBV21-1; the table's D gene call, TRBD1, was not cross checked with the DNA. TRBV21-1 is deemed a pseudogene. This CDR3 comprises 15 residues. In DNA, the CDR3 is TGTGCCAGCAGCCCCTTGACAGGGGAGAATGAAAAACTGTTTTTT. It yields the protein CASSPLTGENEKLFF.

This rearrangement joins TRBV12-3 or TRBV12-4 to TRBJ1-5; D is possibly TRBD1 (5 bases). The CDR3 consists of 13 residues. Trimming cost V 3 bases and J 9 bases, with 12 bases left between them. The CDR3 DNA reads TGTGCCAGCAGTTTGGGGGGGGATACGCCCCAGCATTTT. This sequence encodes CASSLGGDTPQHF.

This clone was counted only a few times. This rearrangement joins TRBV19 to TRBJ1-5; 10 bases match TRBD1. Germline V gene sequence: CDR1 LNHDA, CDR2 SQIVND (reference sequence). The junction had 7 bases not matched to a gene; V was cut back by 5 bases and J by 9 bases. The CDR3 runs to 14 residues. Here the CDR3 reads CASSATGGQGPQHF. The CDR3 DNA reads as TGTGCCAGTAGTGCGACAGGGGGCCAGGGGCCCCAGCATTTT.

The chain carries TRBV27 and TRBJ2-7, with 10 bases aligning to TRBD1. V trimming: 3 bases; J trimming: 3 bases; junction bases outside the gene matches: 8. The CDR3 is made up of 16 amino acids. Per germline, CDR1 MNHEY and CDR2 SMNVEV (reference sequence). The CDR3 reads CASSLIGTGDYYEQYF. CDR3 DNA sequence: TGTGCCAGCAGTTTGATCGGGACAGGGGATTACTACGAGCAGTACTTC.

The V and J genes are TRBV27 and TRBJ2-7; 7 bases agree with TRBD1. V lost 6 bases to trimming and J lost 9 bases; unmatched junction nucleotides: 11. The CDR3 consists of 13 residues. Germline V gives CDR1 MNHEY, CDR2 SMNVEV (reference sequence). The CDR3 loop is CASRRAGGVWQYF. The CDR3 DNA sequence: TGTGCCAGCAGAAGGGCAGGGGGAGTTTGGCAGTACTTC.